This T cell receptor beta chain was sequenced during a study of technical replicates of blood from a handful of donors. Trimming removed 0 bases from V and 4 bases from J, with 16 bases in between. This CDR3 contains 16 residues. CDR1 and CDR2 (germline): SGHRS, YFSETQ. Profiling relied on immunoSEQ multiplex PCR, and the TCRdb table lists in-frame clones only, not all of them. The table has about 80,000 clones, about 91% seen once. Sequencing was performed on T cells isolated from PBMCs. This receptor was obtained from a human donor in good health. The chain combines TRBV5-1 with TRBJ1-1; D is unresolved. CDR3 sequence (DNA): TGCGCCAGCAGCTTGGGGGCAACTCGAGCGGGCACTGAAGCTTTCTTT. As protein: CASSLGATRAGTEAFF.